The rows below give T cell receptor beta chains drawn from one sample of a study of T cell responses to AZD1222 COVID-19 vaccine. Here immunoSEQ multiplex PCR was the method, and the copy in TCRdb shows in-frame clones only, minus some. The sample records approximately 100,000 clones, about 90% being singletons. Sequenced material: peripheral blood, taken on day 0 of AZD1222 vaccination. The receptors derive from an adult in good health. The CDR3 runs from the conserved cysteine through the conserved F or W. The D gene is left open where the match is weak. Not every row has a clone size; where given, it reads once, few, many or a size class.

J gene	V gene	clone size	D gene	CDR3 protein	CDR3 DNA
TRBJ2-3	TRBV3-1/TRBV3-2	.	.	CASSYLGDTQYF	TGTGCCAGCAGCTACCTGGGGGATACGCAGTATTTT
TRBJ2-7	TRBV28	.	.	CASSLEALGYEQYF	TGTGCCAGCAGTTTAGAGGCCCTAGGCTACGAGCAGTACTTC
TRBJ1-1	TRBV9	.	.	CASSVGQGLLSNTEAFF	TGTGCCAGCAGCGTAGGGCAGGGCCTACTTTCGAACACTGAAGCTTTCTTT
TRBJ2-3	TRBV19	once	.	CASSQTSTDTQYF	TGTGCCAGTAGCCAAACCTCCACAGATACGCAGTATTTT
TRBJ2-7	TRBV7-2	.	.	CASSFARLSYEQYF	TGTGCCAGCAGCTTCGCCAGGTTATCCTACGAGCAGTACTTC
TRBJ1-4	TRBV18	.	.	CASSPQGTNEKLFF	TGTGCCAGCTCACCACAGGGGACTAATGAAAAACTGTTTTTT
TRBJ2-3	TRBV28	.	.	CASSLWTDTQYF	TGTGCCAGCAGTTTATGGACAGATACGCAGTATTTT
TRBJ2-1	TRBV12-3/TRBV12-4	.	.	CASSFGYNEQFF	TGTGCCAGCAGTTTTGGATACAATGAGCAGTTCTTC
TRBJ2-7	TRBV18	.	TRBD2	CASSPPTSGSYEQYF	TGTGCCAGCTCACCACCAACTAGCGGGAGTTACGAGCAGTACTTC
TRBJ2-1	TRBV27	once	.	CASSLSPAGIQYNEQFF	TGTGCCAGCAGTTTATCTCCAGCGGGCATACAATACAATGAGCAGTTCTTC
TRBJ1-4	TRBV3-1/TRBV3-2	.	.	CASSRRWTGYSTNEKLFF	TGTGCCAGCAGCCGACGATGGACCGGCTACTCAACTAATGAAAAACTGTTTTTT
TRBJ1-5	TRBV5-1	.	.	CASIRGGHKTFYSNQPQHF	TGCGCCAGCATCCGAGGGGGACACAAAACCTTTTATAGCAATCAGCCCCAGCATTTT
TRBJ1-1	TRBV29-1	.	.	CSVDTASPTTEAFF	TGCAGCGTTGATACAGCCTCGCCTACCACTGAAGCTTTCTTT
TRBJ2-3	TRBV6-6	.	TRBD2	CASSYSGLARRDTQYF	TGTGCCAGCAGTTACTCGGGACTAGCGAGAAGGGATACGCAGTATTTT
TRBJ2-3	TRBV7-3	once	.	CASSLPGDTQYF	TGTGCCAGCAGCCTCCCTGGAGATACGCAGTATTTT
TRBJ1-1	TRBV24-1	.	TRBD1	CATRGQGPEAFF	TGTGCCACCAGGGGACAGGGGCCTGAAGCTTTCTTT
TRBJ1-2	TRBV7-2	.	.	CASSSAFFYGYTF	TGTGCCAGCAGCTCGGCATTTTTTTATGGCTACACCTTC
TRBJ2-1	TRBV10-3	once	.	CAISGQALTNEQFF	TGTGCCATCAGTGGACAGGCGCTTACGAATGAGCAGTTCTTC
TRBJ2-5	TRBV19	.	.	CASSIEGRGETQYF	TGTGCCAGTAGTATAGAGGGACGAGGAGAGACCCAGTACTTC
TRBJ1-2	TRBV5-3	.	.	CARSKQGGGVGYTF	TGTGCCAGAAGCAAACAGGGTGGAGGCGTTGGCTACACCTTC
TRBJ1-1	TRBV4-1	.	.	CASSQDVNTEAFF	TGCGCCAGCAGCCAAGATGTAAACACTGAAGCTTTCTTT
TRBJ1-1	TRBV9	.	.	CASSVVAGIGEAFF	TGTGCCAGCAGCGTAGTGGCAGGGATCGGTGAAGCTTTCTTT
TRBJ1-2	TRBV5-6	once	TRBD1	CASSRQGFDYGYTF	TGTGCCAGCAGCAGACAGGGATTCGACTATGGCTACACCTTC
TRBJ1-4	TRBV7-8	.	TRBD1	CASSPGQGPPNEKLFF	TGTGCCAGCAGCCCTGGACAGGGGCCGCCTAATGAAAAACTGTTTTTT
TRBJ1-3	TRBV6-5	.	.	CASSYQGSPGNTIYF	TGTGCCAGCAGTTACCAGGGGTCGCCTGGAAACACCATATATTTT
TRBJ1-4	TRBV7-9	.	.	CASSLGGVNEKLFF	TGTGCCAGCAGCTTAGGAGGGGTTAATGAAAAACTGTTTTTT
TRBJ1-6	TRBV5-1	.	.	CASSLDLYNSPLHF	TGCGCCAGCAGCTTGGATCTTTATAATTCACCCCTCCACTTT
TRBJ2-2	TRBV5-1	.	TRBD1	CASSLNVGTGGPGELFF	TGCGCCAGCAGCTTGAACGTGGGGACAGGGGGTCCCGGGGAGCTGTTTTTT
TRBJ1-1	TRBV5-6	.	.	CASSQVNTEAFF	TGTGCCAGCAGCCAGGTGAACACTGAAGCTTTCTTT
TRBJ2-1	TRBV5-4	.	.	CASSLALNEQFF	TGTGCCAGCAGCTTGGCCCTGAATGAGCAGTTCTTC
TRBJ2-7	TRBV19	.	TRBD1	CASSIGPGQALEQYF	TGTGCCAGTAGTATAGGGCCGGGACAGGCCCTGGAGCAGTACTTC
TRBJ2-3	TRBV6-5	.	TRBD2	CASSLTSGGADTQYF	TGTGCCAGCAGTCTGACTAGCGGGGGGGCAGATACGCAGTATTTT
TRBJ1-3	TRBV9	.	.	CASSVLQGSGNTIYF	TGTGCCAGCAGCGTACTTCAGGGCTCTGGAAACACCATATATTTT
TRBJ1-2	TRBV6-5	.	TRBD1	CASSWTGGYGYTF	TGTGCCAGCAGCTGGACAGGGGGCTATGGCTACACCTTC
TRBJ1-1	TRBV5-5	.	.	CASSLAGIMNTEAFF	TGTGCCAGCAGCTTGGCCGGGATCATGAACACTGAAGCTTTCTTT
TRBJ1-2	TRBV6-5	few	TRBD1	CASRKQGASIGYTF	TGTGCCAGCAGAAAACAGGGGGCCTCCATAGGCTACACCTTC
TRBJ2-2	TRBV9	.	.	CASSVAPSLTGELFF	TGTGCCAGCAGCGTAGCTCCTTCATTGACCGGGGAGCTGTTTTTT
TRBJ2-1	TRBV5-1	.	.	CATNKLGQSNEQFF	TGCGCCACCAACAAGCTTGGACAGTCCAATGAGCAGTTCTTC
TRBJ2-7	TRBV29-1	.	.	CSVGGTFATYEQYF	TGCAGCGTTGGAGGGACATTCGCCACCTACGAGCAGTACTTC
TRBJ2-1	TRBV20-1	.	.	CSASHLAGGEQFF	TGCAGTGCTAGTCACCTAGCTGGGGGCGAGCAGTTCTTC
TRBJ1-2	TRBV6-5	.	.	CASSQTRGGYGYTF	TGTGCCAGCAGCCAAACAAGGGGGGGCTATGGCTACACCTTC
TRBJ2-7	TRBV5-1	few	TRBD1	CASSSVTGGSYEQYF	TGCGCCAGCAGCTCAGTGACAGGGGGGTCCTACGAGCAGTACTTC
TRBJ2-2	TRBV29-1	once	TRBD2	CSVPLTGGDTGELFF	TGCAGCGTCCCTCTTACGGGGGGAGACACCGGGGAGCTGTTTTTT
TRBJ2-1	TRBV12-3/TRBV12-4	once	.	CASSSGSYNEQFF	TGTGCCAGCAGCTCGGGATCCTACAATGAGCAGTTCTTC
TRBJ1-4	TRBV14	few	.	CASSLPAREKLFF	TGTGCCAGCAGCCTCCCTGCCCGTGAAAAACTGTTTTTT
TRBJ2-7	TRBV4-1	few	.	CASSQEMAGPLEVRLF	TGCGCCAGCAGCCAAGAAATGGCAGGACCGCTGGAAGTGAGACTCTTC
TRBJ1-3	TRBV27	.	.	CASSLGGLHGSGNTIYF	TGTGCCAGCAGTTTGGGGGGCCTACACGGCTCTGGAAACACCATATATTTT
TRBJ1-2	TRBV3-1/TRBV3-2	.	TRBD1	CASSQGDSYGYTF	TGTGCCAGCAGCCAGGGGGACAGTTATGGCTACACCTTC
TRBJ1-1	TRBV19	.	TRBD1	CASSHRGTEAFF	TGTGCCAGTAGCCACAGGGGAACTGAAGCTTTCTTT
TRBJ2-2	TRBV5-4	.	TRBD2	CAWASGDNTGELFF	TGTGCCTGGGCTAGCGGAGATAACACCGGGGAGCTGTTTTTT
TRBJ1-4	TRBV10-3	.	.	CAIKGATNEKLFF	TGTGCCATCAAGGGGGCAACTAATGAAAAACTGTTTTTT
TRBJ2-1	TRBV3-1/TRBV3-2	.	TRBD2	CASSQVPGGPGEQFF	TGTGCCAGCAGCCAAGTACCGGGAGGGCCTGGTGAGCAGTTCTTC
TRBJ1-5	TRBV24-1	once	.	CATSEAGVSSNQPQHF	TGTGCCACCAGTGAGGCAGGGGTGTCGAGCAATCAGCCCCAGCATTTT
TRBJ2-7	TRBV6-2/TRBV6-3	.	.	CASSYAGIYEQYF	TGTGCCAGCAGTTACGCAGGGATCTACGAGCAGTACTTC
TRBJ2-7	TRBV12-3/TRBV12-4	.	TRBD1	CASSTAPRQGSYF	TGTGCCAGCAGCACCGCCCCGCGACAGGGGTCGTACTTC